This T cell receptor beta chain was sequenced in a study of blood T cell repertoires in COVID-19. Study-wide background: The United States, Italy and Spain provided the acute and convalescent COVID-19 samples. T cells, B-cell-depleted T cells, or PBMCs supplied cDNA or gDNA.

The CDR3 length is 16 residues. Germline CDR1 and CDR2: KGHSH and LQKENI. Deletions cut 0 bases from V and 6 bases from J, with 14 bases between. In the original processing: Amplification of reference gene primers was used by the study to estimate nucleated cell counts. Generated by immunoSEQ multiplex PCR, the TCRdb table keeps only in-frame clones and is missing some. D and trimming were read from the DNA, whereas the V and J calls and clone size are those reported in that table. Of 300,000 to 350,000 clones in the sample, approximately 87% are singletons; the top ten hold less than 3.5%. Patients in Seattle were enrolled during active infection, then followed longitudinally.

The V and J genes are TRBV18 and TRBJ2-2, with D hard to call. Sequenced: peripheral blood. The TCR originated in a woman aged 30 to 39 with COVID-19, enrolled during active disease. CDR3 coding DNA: TGTGCCAGCTCACCACCGTCCGACTCCCGTCCCGGGGAGCTGTTTTTT. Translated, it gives CASSPPSDSRPGELFF.